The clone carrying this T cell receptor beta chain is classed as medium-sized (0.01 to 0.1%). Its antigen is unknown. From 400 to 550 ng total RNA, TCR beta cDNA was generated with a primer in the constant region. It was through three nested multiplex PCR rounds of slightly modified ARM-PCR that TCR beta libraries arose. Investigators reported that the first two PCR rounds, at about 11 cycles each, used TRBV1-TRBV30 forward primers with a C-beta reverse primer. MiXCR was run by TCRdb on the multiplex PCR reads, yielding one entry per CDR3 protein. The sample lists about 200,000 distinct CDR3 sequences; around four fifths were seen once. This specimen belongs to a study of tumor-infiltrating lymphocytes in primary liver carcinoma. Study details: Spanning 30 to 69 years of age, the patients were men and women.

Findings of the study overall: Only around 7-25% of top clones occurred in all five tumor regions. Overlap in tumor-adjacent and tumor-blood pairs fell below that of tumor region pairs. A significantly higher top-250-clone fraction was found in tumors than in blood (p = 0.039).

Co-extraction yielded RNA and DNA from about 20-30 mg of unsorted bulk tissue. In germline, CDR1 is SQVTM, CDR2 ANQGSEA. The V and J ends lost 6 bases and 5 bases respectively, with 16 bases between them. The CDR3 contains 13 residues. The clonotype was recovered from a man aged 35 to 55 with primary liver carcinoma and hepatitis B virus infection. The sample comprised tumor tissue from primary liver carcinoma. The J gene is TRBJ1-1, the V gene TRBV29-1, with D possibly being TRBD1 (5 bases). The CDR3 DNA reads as TGCAGCGTCTCGAATCGGGGGGGAACTGAAGCTTTCTTT. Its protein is CSVSNRGGTEAFF.